This is a list of T cell receptor beta chains from one sample in a study of blood T cell repertoires in COVID-19. The repertoire was sequenced with immunoSEQ multiplex PCR; TCRdb's copy has only in-frame clones and lacks some. The table includes about 97,000 clones, around nine tenths detected once. The sample comprised peripheral blood. Receptor source: a human donor in a cohort sampled during active COVID-19. Each CDR3 is given with its conserved first and last residue. D genes are given only for firm matches.

>TRBD1|TRBV2|TRBJ2-2
CASRLDRGNTGELFF
TGTGCCAGCAGATTAGACAGGGGGAACACCGGGGAGCTGTTTTTT
>.|TRBV28|TRBJ2-1
CASRSRAYNEQFF
TGTGCCAGCAGATCCAGGGCATACAATGAGCAGTTCTTC
>TRBD2|TRBV11-2|TRBJ2-5
CASSPWTSGIVETQYF
TGTGCCAGCAGCCCTTGGACTAGCGGGATCGTAGAGACCCAGTACTTC
>TRBD2|TRBV9|TRBJ2-2
CASSVGPSGGTGPGELFF
TGTGCCAGCAGCGTAGGACCTAGCGGGGGAACGGGGCCCGGGGAGCTGTTTTTT
>.|TRBV27|TRBJ2-1
CASSWRRVGNEQFF
TGTGCCAGCAGTTGGCGTCGAGTCGGGAATGAGCAGTTCTTC
>TRBD2|TRBV6-5|TRBJ2-5
CASRWTSGETQYF
TGTGCCAGCAGGTGGACTAGTGGGGAGACCCAGTACTTC
>TRBD1|TRBV18|TRBJ1-1
CASSLPGGLTEAFF
TGTGCCAGCTCACTACCAGGGGGATTAACTGAAGCTTTCTTT
>TRBD1|TRBV27|TRBJ1-2
CASSYTGAISDYYGYTF
TGTGCCAGCAGTTACACAGGGGCGATCTCGGATTACTATGGCTACACCTTC
>TRBD2|TRBV11-1|TRBJ2-5
CASSLVAGGSQETQYF
TGTGCCAGCAGCTTAGTAGCGGGGGGGAGCCAAGAGACCCAGTACTTC
>.|TRBV6-5|TRBJ2-7
CASSYGGSNEQYF
TGTGCCAGCAGTTACGGGGGGTCTAACGAGCAGTACTTC
>.|TRBV27|TRBJ2-2
CASSLDPGHENTGELFF
TGTGCCAGCAGTTTAGATCCCGGACACGAGAACACCGGGGAGCTGTTTTTT
>.|TRBV13|TRBJ1-6
CASKRGYNSPLHF
TGTGCCAGCAAGCGGGGTTATAATTCACCCCTCCACTTT
>.|TRBV18|TRBJ2-5
CASSPPGGETQYF
TGTGCCAGCTCACCACCGGGCGGGGAGACCCAGTACTTC
>TRBD1|TRBV6-1|TRBJ1-5
CASSEATGRNQPQHF
TGTGCCAGCAGTGAAGCGACAGGGCGCAATCAGCCCCAGCATTTT
>.|TRBV3-1/TRBV3-2|TRBJ2-3
CASSQSTSTDTQYF
TGTGCCAGCAGCCAATCGACTAGCACAGATACGCAGTATTTT
>TRBD2|TRBV30|TRBJ2-1
CAWSEGTSSHNEQFF
TGTGCCTGGAGTGAGGGGACTAGTTCCCACAATGAGCAGTTCTTC
>.|TRBV5-1|TRBJ1-1
CASSLTRDTEAFF
TGCGCCAGCAGCCTTACCAGGGACACTGAAGCTTTCTTT
>TRBD1|TRBV6-5|TRBJ2-7
CASSSPGTGVYEQYF
TGTGCCAGCAGTTCCCCCGGGACAGGGGTCTACGAGCAGTACTTC